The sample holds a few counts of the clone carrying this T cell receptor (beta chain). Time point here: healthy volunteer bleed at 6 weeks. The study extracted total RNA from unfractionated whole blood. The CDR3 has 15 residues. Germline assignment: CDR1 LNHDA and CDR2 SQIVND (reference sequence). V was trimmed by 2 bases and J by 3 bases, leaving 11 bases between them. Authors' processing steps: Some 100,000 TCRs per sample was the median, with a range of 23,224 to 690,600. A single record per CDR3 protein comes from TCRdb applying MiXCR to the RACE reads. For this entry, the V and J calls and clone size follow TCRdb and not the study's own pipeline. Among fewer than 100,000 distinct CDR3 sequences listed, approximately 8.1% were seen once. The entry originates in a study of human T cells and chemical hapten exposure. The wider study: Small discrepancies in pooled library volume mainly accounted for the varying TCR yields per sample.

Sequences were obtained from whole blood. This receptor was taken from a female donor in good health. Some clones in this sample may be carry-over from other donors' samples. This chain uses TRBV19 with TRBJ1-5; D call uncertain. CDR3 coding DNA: TGTGCCAGTAGTATACAAGCAAGTCTCAATCAGCCCCAGCATTTT. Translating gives CASSIQASLNQPQHF.